Included here is one T cell receptor beta chain sequence, with context. The antigen is unknown. With the Oncomine TCR Beta short-read assay, DNA from cultured CD4+ T cells was sequenced. Genomic DNA extraction was carried out from cultured CD4+ T cells. TCRdb called the PCR reads again in MiXCR, with one record for every CDR3 protein. The sample lists 20,000 to 30,000 distinct CDR3 sequences, 36% occurring once. The time point denotes: late sampling 161 to 241 days after vaccination in a few convalescent patients. Treatment of the sample: roughly 10-day PBMC culture with coronavirus spike peptide pools or control peptides (ViraFEST assay). The sample originates from a study of vaccination and CD4 T cells after COVID-19. This CDR3 spans 15 amino acids. Germline V gene lookup returns CDR1 LNHDA and CDR2 SQIVND (reference sequence). V shed 4 bases and J shed 2 bases, with 14 bases lying between them.

The V call is TRBV19, the J call TRBJ2-5; D unclear. The clonotype comes from a human donor who had recovered from COVID-19. Sample: CD4+ T cells from blood, cultured in vitro, taken about 7 months after SARS-CoV-2 vaccination. The CDR3 spells CASSRAPEIQETQYF. CDR3 coding DNA: TGTGCCAGTAGTAGAGCTCCAGAAATACAAGAGACCCAGTACTTC.